The 18 T cell receptor beta chains below all came from one sample that was sequenced in a study of identical twins. TCRdb re-called the 5' RACE reads through MiXCR, storing one row per CDR3 protein. The table shows roughly 710,000 distinct CDR3 sequences, with around 6.1% occurring only once. Sample: naive T cells sorted from blood. The receptors originated from a man between 18 and 35 years old in good health.

This clonotype showed up many times. The chain employs TRBV12-3 or TRBV12-4 and TRBJ1-2; no reliable D call. V was clipped by 7 bases and J by 5 bases, with 14 bases between them. The CDR3 totals 13 residues. The CDR3 spells CASKDLGIYGYTF. For the CDR3, the DNA is TGTGCCAGCAAGGACCTGGGGATTTATGGCTACACCTTC.

This clonotype has a count of ten or more. The gene calls are TRBV5-1 and TRBJ2-7; 7 bases match TRBD1. Germline V gene lookup returns CDR1 SGHRS and CDR2 YFSETQ. This CDR3 has 12 residues. The ends lost 4 bases at V and 4 bases at J; junction bases unmatched: 2. The CDR3 spells CASSLGQYEQYF. The CDR3, as DNA: TGCGCCAGCAGCCTGGGACAGTACGAGCAGTACTTC.

This clonotype was seen repeatedly, ten times or more. The J gene is TRBJ2-5, the V gene TRBV12-3 or TRBV12-4; the match to TRBD2 covers 11 bases. V was pared by 6 bases and J by 2 bases, with 8 bases of the junction left unmatched. The CDR3 runs to 16 residues. CDR3 DNA sequence: TGTGCCAGCAGCACCACTAGCGGGAGAGAACAAGAGACCCAGTACTTC. It yields the protein CASSTTSGREQETQYF.

This clonotype was seen at least ten times. CDR3 nucleotide sequence: TGTGCCAGCATGTGGGGAACCTACGAGCAGTACTTC. Protein product: CASMWGTYEQYF. This chain links TRBV27 with TRBJ2-7; unclear D gene. From germline, CDR1 is MNHEY and CDR2 SMNVEV (reference sequence). This CDR3 contains 12 residues. The V end was cut by 7 bases, the J end by 2 bases, with 9 bases between.

This clonotype was recorded many times. The chain has TRBV5-1 and TRBJ2-1; 7 positions match TRBD2. Trimming at V came to 4 bases and at J to 9 bases, leaving 4 bases not matched to a gene. Germline V gene sequence: CDR1 SGHRS, CDR2 YFSETQ. CDR3 size: 12 residues. The CDR3 loop is CASSGRAFEQFF. CDR3 bases: TGCGCCAGCAGCGGGAGGGCCTTTGAGCAGTTCTTC.

This clonotype showed up just a few times. The chain has TRBV13 and TRBJ2-3; D remains unclear. Germline assignment: CDR1 PRHDT and CDR2 FYEKMQ (reference sequence). Between the trimmed V and J ends, which lost 7 bases and 6 bases, there was a span of 23 bases. The length of the CDR3 is 16 residues. This chain's CDR3 is CASTRRASPDPDTQYF. Here the CDR3 DNA reads TGTGCCAGCACCCGTAGGGCTTCGCCCGATCCGGATACGCAGTATTTT.

This clonotype was seen ten or more times. This sequence joins TRBV6-1 and TRBJ1-1, with D possibly being TRBD1 (6 bases). This CDR3 region has 16 residues. Germline-derived CDR1 and CDR2 are MNHNS and SASEGT. V lost 7 bases and J 2 bases, leaving 20 bases between the germline ends. In DNA form, the CDR3 reads TGTGCCAGCACCCACTCCTGGACAGCACCCAACACTGAAGCTTTCTTT. As protein: CASTHSWTAPNTEAFF.

The chain combines TRBV19 with TRBJ2-5, with TRBD2 as a possible D gene (6 bases). The germline gives CDR1 LNHDA, CDR2 SQIVND (reference sequence). CDR3 length: 13 residues. V was shortened by 10 bases and J by 2 bases, with 14 bases between the two germline ends. The CDR3 spells CATRTTLQETQYF. CDR3 in DNA: TGTGCCACCCGGACTACCCTACAAGAGACCCAGTACTTC.

This clonotype appeared many times. The gene calls are TRBV12-3 or TRBV12-4 and TRBJ1-5; TRBD1 is a possible D gene (5 bases). Deletions cut 3 bases from V and 6 bases from J, with 15 bases between. The CDR3 is 15 amino acids. CDR3 bases: TGTGCCAGCAGTTTCCGTCGAGGGGCAGGTCAGCCCCAGCATTTT. As protein: CASSFRRGAGQPQHF.

The chain links TRBV7-9 to TRBJ2-1, with D possibly matching TRBD1 (5 bases). CDR1 is SEHNR and CDR2 is FQNEAQ in the germline V gene (reference sequence). The CDR3 covers 16 residues. The V gene lost 4 bases and the J gene lost 4 bases, with 17 bases spanning the gap. In DNA, the CDR3 is TGTGCCAGCAGCTCTCCGAAGACAGCCCCTTACAATGAGCAGTTCTTC. It encodes CASSSPKTAPYNEQFF.

Ten or more counts support this clonotype. The V and J genes are TRBV6-6 and TRBJ2-7, with D hard to call. V was pared by 6 bases and J by 7 bases, with 10 bases between. This CDR3 is built from 11 residues. The germline V gene has CDR1 MNHNY and CDR2 SVGAGI (reference sequence). The CDR3 nucleotides are TGTGCCAGCAGCTCCCCTCCGGAGCAGTACTTC. It encodes CASSSPPEQYF.

This clonotype was counted at least ten times. The chain recombines TRBV12-3 or TRBV12-4 with TRBJ2-1, with 12 nucleotides matching TRBD2. This CDR3 has 16 residues. V lost 5 bases to trimming and J lost 8 bases; unmatched junction nucleotides: 10. The CDR3 reads CASSPRLAGDFDEQFF. DNA for the CDR3: TGTGCCAGCAGTCCTAGACTAGCGGGAGACTTTGATGAGCAGTTCTTC.

CDR3 bases: TGTGCCAGCTCACCGGTCGAGAGCTCCTACGAGCAGTACTTC. As protein: CASSPVESSYEQYF. The chain combines TRBV18 with TRBJ2-7; D unresolved. Germline assignment: CDR1 KGHSH and CDR2 LQKENI. The CDR3 sequence is 14 residues long. Trimming cost V 3 bases and J 0 bases, with 9 bases left between them.

Only a few counts were recorded for this clonotype. V and J are TRBV24-1 and TRBJ2-5; D is unclear. Per the germline V gene, CDR1 is KGHDR and CDR2 is SFDVKD. With 4 bases removed from V and 7 bases from J, the gap between germline ends came to 12 bases. This CDR3 has 13 residues. The DNA for the CDR3 is TGTGCCACCAGTGACCAGAACTGGGGGACCCAGTACTTC. This encodes CATSDQNWGTQYF.

This sequence joins TRBV27 and TRBJ2-5, with TRBD2 matching 13 bases. Germline V gives CDR1 MNHEY, CDR2 SMNVEV (reference sequence). Germline trimming cut 5 bases from V and 3 bases from J; bases unmatched to any gene: 9. This CDR3 spans 17 amino acids. CDR3 sequence: CASSPLTGTSGKETQYF. In DNA form, the CDR3 reads TGTGCCAGCAGTCCTTTGACCGGGACTAGCGGGAAAGAGACCCAGTACTTC.

The rearrangement links TRBV3-1 to TRBJ2-7; tentatively, D is TRBD2 (7 bases). Trimming took off 6 bases at V and 1 base at J, with 19 bases between the two ends. Germline V CDR1 and CDR2: LGHDT, YNNKEL (reference sequence). CDR3 length: 16 residues. CDR3 coding DNA: TGTGCCAGCAGAAGGGGGGGCCTAGGGTTATCCTACGAGCAGTACGTC. It specifies CASRRGGLGLSYEQYV.

V is TRBV6-5 and J is TRBJ2-3; 12 nucleotides align to TRBD1. CDR3 length equals 19 residues. V dropped 1 base and J dropped 3; count of bases not matched to a gene: 11. CDR1 MNHEY and CDR2 SVGAGI come from the germline V gene. The CDR3 nucleotides read TGTGCCAGCAGTTACTTCCCGGGACAGGGGGCCGGCGGGACAGATACGCAGTATTTT. Amino acid sequence: CASSYFPGQGAGGTDTQYF.

This clonotype has just a few counts. The chain recombines TRBV5-1 with TRBJ1-1; no clear D gene. The germline V and J ends were trimmed by 0 bases and 4 bases, with 13 bases remaining between them. Germline V lookup: CDR1 SGHRS, CDR2 YFSETQ. The length of the CDR3 is 15 residues. The CDR3 spells CASSLDTALGTEAFF. The CDR3, as DNA: TGCGCCAGCAGCTTGGATACGGCGCTCGGCACTGAAGCTTTCTTT.